The 15 T cell receptor beta chains below were found in one sample sequenced in a study of blood T cell repertoires in COVID-19. TCRdb's table, derived via immunoSEQ multiplex PCR, lists solely in-frame clones and lacks some. The sample lists about 220,000 clones, 82% seen once, with under 3.5% in the top ten. Sequencing was done on a sample of PBMCs or T cells enriched from blood (not recorded which). Source of these receptors: a woman aged 60-75 years who had recovered from COVID-19.

The rearrangement links TRBV29-1 to TRBJ2-7, with unresolved D. Germline CDR1 SQVTM, CDR2 ANQGSEA. V was pared by 8 bases and J by 5 bases, with 16 bases between. CDR3 size: 12 residues. The CDR3 nucleotides read TGCAGCCCCCCAATGGGTGAGGACGAGCAGTACTTC. It specifies CSPPMGEDEQYF.

The chain joins TRBV27 to TRBJ1-1; no definite D call. CDR3 length: 13 amino acids. Germline values: CDR1 MNHEY, CDR2 SMNVEV (reference sequence). Deletions cut 2 bases from V and 4 bases from J, with 8 bases between. This chain's CDR3 is CASSLRGFTEAFF. The CDR3 DNA reads as TGTGCCAGCAGTTTAAGAGGGTTCACTGAAGCTTTCTTT.

The J gene is TRBJ1-1, the V gene TRBV4-1, with TRBD1 identical over 7 bases. Trimming removed 2 bases from V and 5 bases from J; junction bases left unmatched: 11. In germline, CDR1 is MGHRA, CDR2 YSYEKL. The CDR3 totals 16 residues. The CDR3 DNA sequence: TGCGCCAGCAGCCAACTCGATACCTTGGACAGGACTGAAGCTTTCTTT. Its translation is CASSQLDTLDRTEAFF.

This sequence joins TRBV2 and TRBJ2-5; possibly TRBD1 for D (6 bases). Trimming cost V 5 bases and J 5 bases, with 12 bases left between them. The germline V gene has CDR1 SNHLY and CDR2 FYNNEI. CDR3 length equals 13 residues. CDR3 loop: CASSQDRVETQYF. CDR3 DNA: TGTGCCAGCAGTCAGGACAGAGTGGAGACCCAGTACTTC.

The chain carries TRBV13 and TRBJ2-1; 7 positions match TRBD1. Trimming cost V 0 bases and J 0 bases; bases outside gene matches: 2. This CDR3 spans 16 amino acids. Germline assignment: CDR1 PRHDT and CDR2 FYEKMQ (reference sequence). The CDR3 sequence: CASSLGRGSSYNEQFF. As DNA, the CDR3 is TGTGCCAGCAGCTTAGGCAGGGGGAGCTCCTACAATGAGCAGTTCTTC.

This chain joins TRBV24-1 and TRBJ1-5; 7 bases are shared with TRBD1. CDR1 and CDR2 from the germline V gene are KGHDR and SFDVKD. The CDR3 has 16 amino acids. V was pared by 4 bases and J by 0 bases, with 5 bases of the junction left unmatched. The DNA of the CDR3 is TGTGCCACCAGTGACCCCGGGACAGATAGCAATCAGCCCCAGCATTTT. Translated, it gives CATSDPGTDSNQPQHF.

This chain links TRBV5-6 with TRBJ2-7, with TRBD1 identical over 7 bases. This CDR3 has 16 residues. The ends lost 1 base at V and 9 bases at J; junction bases unmatched: 16. Germline assignment: CDR1 SGHDT and CDR2 YYEEEE. The CDR3 nucleotides read TGTGCCAGCAGCTTGCTACAGGGGCGACAGGGTTATTCGCAGTACTTC. The encoded protein is CASSLLQGRQGYSQYF.

The V gene is TRBV18, the J gene TRBJ1-2; D is perhaps TRBD1 (6 bases). The CDR3 sequence is 15 residues long. V lost 4 bases and J lost 11, with 23 bases in between. The V gene's germline CDR1 is KGHSH and CDR2 LQKENI. The chain's CDR3 is CASSLSGTSVTEYTF. CDR3 DNA sequence: TGTGCCAGCTCACTCTCCGGGACATCTGTTACCGAGTACACCTTC.

This clone has only a few counts. CDR3 residues: CASSLQIRSSSYNSPLHF. As DNA, the CDR3 is TGCGCCAGCAGCTTACAAATAAGGTCTAGCTCCTATAATTCACCCCTCCACTTT. J is TRBJ1-6 and V is TRBV5-1; D remains unclear. Trimming left V 2 bases short and J 0 bases short, with 15 bases between. CDR3 length: 18 residues. Per the germline V gene, CDR1 is SGHRS and CDR2 is YFSETQ.

The V gene is TRBV7-8, the J gene TRBJ1-2; 7 nucleotides match TRBD1. V trimming: 4 bases; J trimming: 2 bases; junction bases outside the gene matches: 13. CDR3 length equals 17 residues. Germline CDR1 and CDR2: SGHVS and FQNEAQ. CDR3 residues: CASSSARQGGWNYGYTF. As DNA, the CDR3 is TGTGCCAGCAGCTCAGCACGTCAAGGGGGCTGGAACTATGGCTACACCTTC.

The J gene is TRBJ1-3, the V gene TRBV9, with D unclear. The germline V and J ends were trimmed by 3 bases and 0 bases, with 10 bases remaining between them. The germline V gene has CDR1 SGDLS and CDR2 YYNGEE. The CDR3 runs 15 residues. CDR3 in DNA: TGTGCCAGCAGCGCTGATTACTACTCTGGAAACACCATATATTTT. Translation gives CASSADYYSGNTIYF.

The J gene is TRBJ1-1, the V gene TRBV3-1 (or the pseudogene TRBV3-2); no clear D. The V gene's germline CDR1 is LGHDT and CDR2 YNNKEL (reference sequence). The CDR3 is 13 amino acids. Trimming removed 2 bases from V and 2 bases from J, with 6 bases in between. In DNA form, the CDR3 reads TGTGCCAGCAGCCAAAACCTAAACACTGAAGCTTTCTTT. The encoded protein is CASSQNLNTEAFF.

This clone has a single count. This sequence joins TRBV7-6 and TRBJ1-3; the match to TRBD1 covers 8 bases. This CDR3 contains 16 residues. The V gene end was trimmed by 6 bases and the J gene end by 4 bases; junction bases not matched to a gene: 11. CDR1 and CDR2 (germline): SGHVS, FNYEAQ. The CDR3 loop reads CASRSDRGGSGNTIYF. In DNA form, the CDR3 reads TGTGCCAGCAGATCCGACAGGGGCGGTTCGGGAAACACCATATATTTT.

The chain carries TRBV11-2 and TRBJ1-4; D gene uncertain. In germline, CDR1 is SGHAT, CDR2 FQNNGV. V gave up 7 bases and J gave up 6 bases, with 15 bases separating them. The CDR3 has 14 residues. The CDR3 sequence is CASTTPGGDEKLFF. CDR3 DNA: TGTGCCAGCACCACGCCGGGAGGAGATGAAAAACTGTTTTTT.

The chain has TRBV2 and TRBJ2-7; D is perhaps TRBD2 (6 bases). V lost 4 bases and J 1 base, leaving 17 bases between the germline ends. Germline CDR1 SNHLY, CDR2 FYNNEI. The CDR3 sequence is 16 residues long. Written as DNA, the CDR3 is TGTGCCAGCAGTGCTCGGGGGAAGGGGTCATCCTACGAGCAGTACTTC. This codes for CASSARGKGSSYEQYF.